This T cell receptor beta chain was captured by sequencing in a study of control samples from healthy donors and cancer patients. Trimming removed 5 bases at V and 2 bases at J, with 9 bases between. Germline V CDR1 and CDR2: KGHSH, LQKENI. The CDR3 length is 13 residues. Only in-frame clones appear in the TCRdb table, and some are missing; sequencing was by immunoSEQ multiplex PCR. The sample's table shows 150,000 to 200,000 clones. Sequenced material: blood. This receptor was obtained from a woman under 40 in good health. The gene calls are TRBV18 and TRBJ1-1; unclear D gene. The CDR3 protein is CASSIGPNTEAFF. Written as DNA, the CDR3 is TGTGCCAGCTCAATCGGGCCAAACACTGAAGCTTTCTTT.